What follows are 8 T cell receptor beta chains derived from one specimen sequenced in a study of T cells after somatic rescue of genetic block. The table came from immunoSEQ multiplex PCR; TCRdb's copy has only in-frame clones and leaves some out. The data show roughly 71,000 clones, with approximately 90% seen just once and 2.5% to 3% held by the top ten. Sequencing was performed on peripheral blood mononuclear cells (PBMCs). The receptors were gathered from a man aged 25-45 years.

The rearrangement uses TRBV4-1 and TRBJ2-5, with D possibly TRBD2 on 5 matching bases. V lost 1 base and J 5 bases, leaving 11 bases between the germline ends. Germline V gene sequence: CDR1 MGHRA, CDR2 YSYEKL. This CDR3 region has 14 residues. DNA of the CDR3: TGCGCCAGCAGCCAAGGGACTGGTTGGGAGACCCAGTACTTC. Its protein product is CASSQGTGWETQYF.

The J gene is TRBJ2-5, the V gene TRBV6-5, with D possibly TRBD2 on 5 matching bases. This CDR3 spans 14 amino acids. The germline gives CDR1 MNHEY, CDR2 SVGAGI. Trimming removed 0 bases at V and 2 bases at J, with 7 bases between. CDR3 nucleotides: TGTGCCAGCAGTTACTCTCCGGGACAAGAGACCCAGTACTTC. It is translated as CASSYSPGQETQYF.

CDR3 residues: CASSSRDRGGSPLHF. CDR3 nucleotide sequence: TGTGCCAGCAGTTCCCGGGACAGGGGGGGTTCACCCCTCCACTTT. This rearrangement joins TRBV6-6 to TRBJ1-6, with 11 bases aligning to TRBD1. Germline V gene sequence: CDR1 MNHNY, CDR2 SVGAGI (reference sequence). CDR3 size: 15 residues. V lost 4 bases, J lost 9 bases, and 5 bases stayed unmatched.

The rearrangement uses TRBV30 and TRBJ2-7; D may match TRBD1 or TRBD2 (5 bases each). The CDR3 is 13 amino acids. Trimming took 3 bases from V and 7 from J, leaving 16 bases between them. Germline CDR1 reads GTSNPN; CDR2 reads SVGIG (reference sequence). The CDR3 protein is CAWSDGTVGEQYF. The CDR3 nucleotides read TGTGCCTGGAGCGACGGGACGGTCGGAGAGCAGTACTTC.

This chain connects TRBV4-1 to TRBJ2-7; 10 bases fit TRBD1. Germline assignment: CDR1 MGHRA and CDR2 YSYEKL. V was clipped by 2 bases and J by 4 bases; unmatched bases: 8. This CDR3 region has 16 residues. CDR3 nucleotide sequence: TGCGCCAGCAGCCAAACCTCGGGACAGGGGCTGTACGAGCAGTACTTC. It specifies CASSQTSGQGLYEQYF.

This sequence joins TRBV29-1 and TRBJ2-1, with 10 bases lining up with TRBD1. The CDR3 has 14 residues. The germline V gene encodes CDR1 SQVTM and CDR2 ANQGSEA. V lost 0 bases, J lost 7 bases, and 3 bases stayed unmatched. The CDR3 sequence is CSVEEGTGVNEQFF. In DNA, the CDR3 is TGCAGCGTTGAAGAAGGGACAGGGGTAAATGAGCAGTTCTTC.

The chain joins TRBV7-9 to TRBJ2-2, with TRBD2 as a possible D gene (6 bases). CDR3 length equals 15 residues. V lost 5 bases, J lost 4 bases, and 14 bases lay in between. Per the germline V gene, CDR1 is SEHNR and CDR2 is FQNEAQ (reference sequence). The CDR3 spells CASSPRRVGTGELFF. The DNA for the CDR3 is TGTGCCAGCAGCCCCCGGAGGGTGGGCACCGGGGAGCTGTTTTTT.

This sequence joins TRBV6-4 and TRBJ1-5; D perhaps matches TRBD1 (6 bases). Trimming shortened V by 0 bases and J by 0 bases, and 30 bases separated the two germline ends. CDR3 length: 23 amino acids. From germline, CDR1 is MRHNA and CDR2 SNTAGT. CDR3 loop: CASSDSSMAGGAKDLDSNQPQHF. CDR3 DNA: TGTGCCAGCAGTGACTCATCGATGGCCGGGGGGGCAAAAGACCTCGATAGCAATCAGCCCCAGCATTTT.